The 7 T cell receptor beta chains below come from one sample, sequenced in a study of spatial heterogeneity in lung cancer. As to time point: sample taken at primary tumor resection. These receptors' antigens are unknown. Overall study results and limits: Expanded alpha and beta TCR counts within tumors tracked tumor mutation counts.

TCRdb re-called the 5' RACE reads through MiXCR, storing one row per CDR3 protein. The table includes over 2,500 distinct CDR3 sequences, approximately 49% detected once. The sequenced sample was lung tumor tissue, obtained at surgery. The source of these receptors is a male donor with early-stage non-small cell lung cancer.

On this clonotype itself: This beta chain turned up in a library designed for alpha chains; as an off-target read, its abundance says little. V usage is TRBV7-3 and J usage is TRBJ2-2, with a weak D call TRBD1 (6 bases). Trimming removed 5 bases from V and 7 bases from J, with 17 bases in between. CDR3 length: 15 residues. The germline V gene has CDR1 SGHTA and CDR2 FQGTGA. CDR3 sequence reads: CASSPINKDSGELFF. For the CDR3, the DNA is TGTGCCAGCAGCCCGATAAATAAGGACAGCGGGGAGCTGTTTTTT.

This clonotype qualifies as medium-sized. With the library built for alpha chains, this beta chain is off target and its frequency is not meaningful. The chain employs TRBV6-5 and TRBJ2-1; 15 nucleotides match TRBD2. The CDR3 runs 17 residues. With V trimmed by 2 bases and J by 4 bases, 3 bases remained unmatched. Germline V gene sequence: CDR1 MNHEY, CDR2 SVGAGI. CDR3 DNA: TGTGCCAGCAGTTACGGACTAGCGGGAGGGCCTTACAATGAGCAGTTCTTC. It codes for CASSYGLAGGPYNEQFF.

Turning to this clonotype: For a library built for alpha chains, this beta chain is a stray read; little rests on its size. The chain links TRBV7-9 to TRBJ2-1, with 7 nucleotides matching TRBD2. Trimming took 3 bases from V and 7 from J; bases not matched to a gene: 9. CDR3 length: 15 amino acids. Germline V gene data show CDR1 as SEHNR and CDR2 as FQNEAQ (reference sequence). The DNA of the CDR3 is TGTGCCAGCAGCTTCCCCGGGGCAGCGGGGAATGAGCAGTTCTTC. Translating gives CASSFPGAAGNEQFF.

Within the sample, this clonotype is medium-sized. A library made for alpha chains picked up this beta chain off target, so its size means little. The gene calls are TRBV20-1 and TRBJ1-2, with D possibly being TRBD1 (5 bases). Trimming pared 6 bases from V and 0 bases from J, leaving 11 bases between. Germline V gene sequence: CDR1 DFQATT, CDR2 SNEGSKA (reference sequence). The CDR3 sequence is 13 residues long. CDR3 loop: CSARTPTNYGYTF. The CDR3 DNA is TGCAGTGCCAGGACACCTACTAACTATGGCTACACCTTC.

A word on this clonotype: This beta chain appears as a stray read in a library generated for alpha chains; its size is not informative. The chain carries TRBV7-3 and TRBJ2-3, with D perhaps assigned TRBD1 or TRBD2 (5 bases each). Germline loops: CDR1 SGHTA, CDR2 FQGTGA. The CDR3 runs to 15 residues. With 1 base removed from V and 3 bases from J, the gap between germline ends came to 11 bases. The DNA of the CDR3 is TGTGCCAGCAGCTTAAATGGGGGAAGAACAGATACGCAGTATTTT. This encodes CASSLNGGRTDTQYF.

Concerning this clonotype: The library was built for alpha chains, so this beta chain is an off-target read and its size means little. This CDR3 is CASSFFNEQFF. The CDR3 region has the DNA TGTGCCAGCAGCTTCTTCAATGAGCAGTTCTTC. V gene TRBV7-2 combines with J gene TRBJ2-1; unclear D gene. Germline values: CDR1 SGHTA, CDR2 FQGNSA. This CDR3 is 11 amino acids long. Trimming pared 3 bases from V and 6 bases from J, leaving 3 bases between.

This clonotype has more than one count but fewer than ten. This beta chain came through as a stray read in a library set up for alpha chains, and its size says little. The chain has TRBV7-9 and TRBJ2-2; TRBD1 matches at 7 bases. V shed 5 bases, J shed 5 bases, and the junction held 23 bases outside the gene matches. CDR1 SEHNR and CDR2 FQNEAQ come from the germline V gene (reference sequence). The CDR3 has 20 amino acids. The CDR3 protein is CASSAIPGQSFLGATGELFF. The CDR3, as DNA: TGTGCCAGCAGCGCGATTCCGGGACAGAGCTTCCTCGGTGCTACCGGGGAGCTGTTTTTT.